The sample holds many counts of the clone carrying this T cell receptor (beta chain). This record comes from a study of regulatory T cells in long-lasting Graves disease. To make TCR beta libraries, researchers used iRepertoire HTBI primers and Arm-PCR of CDR3 regions. From the multiplex PCR reads, TCRdb called clonotypes with MiXCR, one entry per CDR3 protein. The sample has hundreds of thousands of distinct CDR3 sequences, roughly 18% seen once. The time point here: newly diagnosed GD, antithyroid drugs for less than 3 months. Making the TCR library involved RNA that had been extracted from PBMCs. CDR3 length equals 15 residues. In germline, CDR1 is SGHRS, CDR2 YFSETQ. V lost 0 bases, J lost 2 bases, and 11 bases lay in between.

V and J are TRBV5-1 and TRBJ1-2, with D unresolved. This sequence was found in a female donor with Graves disease. The sample consisted of peripheral blood mononuclear cells (PBMCs), taken at new diagnosis, from a patient treated with antithyroid drugs. The CDR3 protein is CASSLVLGLNYGYTF. For the CDR3, the DNA is TGCGCCAGCAGCTTGGTTCTGGGCCTAAACTATGGCTACACCTTC.